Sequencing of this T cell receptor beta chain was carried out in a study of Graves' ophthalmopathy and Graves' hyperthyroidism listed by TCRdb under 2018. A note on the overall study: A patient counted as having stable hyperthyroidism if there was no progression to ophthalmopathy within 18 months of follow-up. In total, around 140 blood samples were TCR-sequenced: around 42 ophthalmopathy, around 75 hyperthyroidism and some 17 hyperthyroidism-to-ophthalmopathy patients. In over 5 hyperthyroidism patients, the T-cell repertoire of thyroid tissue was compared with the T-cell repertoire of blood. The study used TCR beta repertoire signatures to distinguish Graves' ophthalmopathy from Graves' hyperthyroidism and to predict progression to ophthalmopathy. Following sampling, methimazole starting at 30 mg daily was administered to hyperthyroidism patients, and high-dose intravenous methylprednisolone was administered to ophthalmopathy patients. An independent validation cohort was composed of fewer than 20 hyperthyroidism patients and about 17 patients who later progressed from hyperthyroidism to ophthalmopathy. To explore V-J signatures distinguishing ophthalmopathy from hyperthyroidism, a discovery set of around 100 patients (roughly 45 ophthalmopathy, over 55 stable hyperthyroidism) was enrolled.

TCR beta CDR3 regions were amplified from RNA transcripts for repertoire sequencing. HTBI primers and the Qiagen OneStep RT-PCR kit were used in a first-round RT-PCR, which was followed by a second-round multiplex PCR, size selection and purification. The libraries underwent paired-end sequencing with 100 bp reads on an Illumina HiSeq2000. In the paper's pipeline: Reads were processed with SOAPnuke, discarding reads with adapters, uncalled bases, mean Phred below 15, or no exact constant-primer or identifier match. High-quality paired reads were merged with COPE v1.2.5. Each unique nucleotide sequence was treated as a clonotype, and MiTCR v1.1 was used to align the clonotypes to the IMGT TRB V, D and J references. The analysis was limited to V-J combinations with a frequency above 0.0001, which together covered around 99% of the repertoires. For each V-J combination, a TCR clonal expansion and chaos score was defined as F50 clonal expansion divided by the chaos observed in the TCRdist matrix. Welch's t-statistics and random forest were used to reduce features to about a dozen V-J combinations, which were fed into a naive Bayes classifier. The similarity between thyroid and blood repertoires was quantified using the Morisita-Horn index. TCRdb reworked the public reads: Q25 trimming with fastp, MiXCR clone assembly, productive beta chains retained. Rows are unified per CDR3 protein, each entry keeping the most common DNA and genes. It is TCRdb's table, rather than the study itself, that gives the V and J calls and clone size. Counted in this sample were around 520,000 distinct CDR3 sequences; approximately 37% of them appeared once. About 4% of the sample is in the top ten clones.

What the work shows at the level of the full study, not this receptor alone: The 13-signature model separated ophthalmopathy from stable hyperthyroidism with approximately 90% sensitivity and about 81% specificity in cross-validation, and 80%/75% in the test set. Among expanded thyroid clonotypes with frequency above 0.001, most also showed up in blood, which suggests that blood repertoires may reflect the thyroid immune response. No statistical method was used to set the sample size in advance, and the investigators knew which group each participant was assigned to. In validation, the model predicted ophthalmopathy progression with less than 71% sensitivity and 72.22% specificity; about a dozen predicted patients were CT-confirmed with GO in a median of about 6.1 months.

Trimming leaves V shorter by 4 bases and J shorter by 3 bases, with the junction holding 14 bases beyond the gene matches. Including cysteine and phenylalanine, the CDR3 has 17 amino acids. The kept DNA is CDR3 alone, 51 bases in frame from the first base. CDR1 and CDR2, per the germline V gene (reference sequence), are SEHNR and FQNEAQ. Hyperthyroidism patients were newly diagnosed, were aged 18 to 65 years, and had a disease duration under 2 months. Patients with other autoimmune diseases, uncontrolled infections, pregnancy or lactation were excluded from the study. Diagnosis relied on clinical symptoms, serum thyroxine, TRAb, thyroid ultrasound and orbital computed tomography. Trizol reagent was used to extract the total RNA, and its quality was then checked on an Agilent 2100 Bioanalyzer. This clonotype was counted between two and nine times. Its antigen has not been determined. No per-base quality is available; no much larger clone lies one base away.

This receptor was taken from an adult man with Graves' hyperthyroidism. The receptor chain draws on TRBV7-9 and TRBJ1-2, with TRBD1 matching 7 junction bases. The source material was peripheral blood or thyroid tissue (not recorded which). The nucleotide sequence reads TGTGCCAGCAGCTCCACGGTCCTAGACAGGGCAGACTATGGCTACACCTTC. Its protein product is CASSSTVLDRADYGYTF.